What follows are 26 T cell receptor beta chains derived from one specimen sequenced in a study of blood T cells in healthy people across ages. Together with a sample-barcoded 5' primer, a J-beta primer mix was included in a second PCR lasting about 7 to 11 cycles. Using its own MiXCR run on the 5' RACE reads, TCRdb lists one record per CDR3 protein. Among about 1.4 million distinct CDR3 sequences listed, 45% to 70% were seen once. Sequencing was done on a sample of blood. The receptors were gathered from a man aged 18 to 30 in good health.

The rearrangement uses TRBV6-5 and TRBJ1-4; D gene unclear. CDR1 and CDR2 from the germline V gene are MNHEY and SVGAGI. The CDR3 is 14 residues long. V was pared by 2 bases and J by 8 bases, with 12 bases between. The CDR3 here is CASSYGVLDEKLFF. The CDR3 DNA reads TGTGCCAGCAGTTACGGGGTGTTGGACGAAAAACTGTTTTTT.

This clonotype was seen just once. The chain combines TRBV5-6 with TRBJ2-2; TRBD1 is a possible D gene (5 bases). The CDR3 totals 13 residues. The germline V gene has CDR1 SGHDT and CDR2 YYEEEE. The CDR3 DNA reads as TGTGCTCAATCCGGGCAGGGCACCGGGGAGCTGTTTTTT. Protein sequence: CAQSGQGTGELFF.

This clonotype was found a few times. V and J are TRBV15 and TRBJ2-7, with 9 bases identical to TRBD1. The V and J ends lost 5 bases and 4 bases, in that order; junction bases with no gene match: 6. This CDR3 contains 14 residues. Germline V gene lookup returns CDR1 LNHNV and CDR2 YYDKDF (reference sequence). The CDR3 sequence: CATSPRDRAYEQYF. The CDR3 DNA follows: TGTGCCACCAGCCCAAGGGACAGGGCTTACGAGCAGTACTTC.

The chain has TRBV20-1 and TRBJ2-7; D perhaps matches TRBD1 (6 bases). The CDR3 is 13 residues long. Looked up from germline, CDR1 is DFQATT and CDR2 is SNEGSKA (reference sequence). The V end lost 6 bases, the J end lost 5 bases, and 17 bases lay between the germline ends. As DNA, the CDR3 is TGCAGTGCCACGGGGCCACAGGGCCACGAGCAGTACTTC. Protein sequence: CSATGPQGHEQYF.

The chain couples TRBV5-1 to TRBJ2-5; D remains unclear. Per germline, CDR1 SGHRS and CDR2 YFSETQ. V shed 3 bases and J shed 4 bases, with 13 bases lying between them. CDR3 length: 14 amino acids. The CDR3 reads CASSSGPEGETQYF. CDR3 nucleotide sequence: TGCGCCAGCAGCTCCGGTCCCGAAGGAGAGACCCAGTACTTC.

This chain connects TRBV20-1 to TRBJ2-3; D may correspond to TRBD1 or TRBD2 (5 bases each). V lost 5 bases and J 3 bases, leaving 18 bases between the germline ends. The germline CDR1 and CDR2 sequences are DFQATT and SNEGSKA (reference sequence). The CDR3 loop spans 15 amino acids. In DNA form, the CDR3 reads TGCAGTGCTCGAATGGGGGAAGTTGGTACAGATACGCAGTATTTT. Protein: CSARMGEVGTDTQYF.

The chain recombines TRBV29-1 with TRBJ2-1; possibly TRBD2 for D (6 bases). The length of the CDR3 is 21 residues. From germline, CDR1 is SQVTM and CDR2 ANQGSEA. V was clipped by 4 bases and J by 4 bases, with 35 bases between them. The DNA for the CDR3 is TGCAGCGTTGGATCTTGGGCGAACCTGGACCTTGGCGGGGAATGGTACAATGAGCAGTTCTTC. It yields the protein CSVGSWANLDLGGEWYNEQFF.

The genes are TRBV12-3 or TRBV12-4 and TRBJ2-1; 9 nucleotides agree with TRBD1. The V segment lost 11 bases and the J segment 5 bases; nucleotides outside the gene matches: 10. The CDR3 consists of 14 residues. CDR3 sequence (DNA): TGTGCCGGCACCCCGGGACAGGGTGACAATGAGCAGTTCTTC. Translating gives CAGTPGQGDNEQFF.

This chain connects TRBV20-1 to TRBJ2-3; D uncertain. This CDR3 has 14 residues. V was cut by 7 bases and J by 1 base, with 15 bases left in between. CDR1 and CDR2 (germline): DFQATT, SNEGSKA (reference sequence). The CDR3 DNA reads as TGCAGTGTATACGCAGAGCAAGGCACAGATACGCAGTATTTT. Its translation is CSVYAEQGTDTQYF.

Here the CDR3 reads CASSSPAGGLDEQFF. The CDR3 bases are TGCGCCAGCAGCTCACCCGCGGGGGGCCTTGATGAGCAGTTCTTC. This chain joins TRBV5-1 and TRBJ2-1; 8 nucleotides agree with TRBD2. The CDR3 sequence is 15 residues long. J was trimmed by 8 bases and V by 3 bases; bases with no gene match: 10. Per the germline V gene, CDR1 is SGHRS and CDR2 is YFSETQ.

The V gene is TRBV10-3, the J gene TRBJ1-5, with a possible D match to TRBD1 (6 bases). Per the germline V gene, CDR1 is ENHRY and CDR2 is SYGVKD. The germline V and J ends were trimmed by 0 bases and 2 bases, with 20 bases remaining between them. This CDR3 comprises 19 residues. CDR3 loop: CAISESPGHGPLGNQPQHF. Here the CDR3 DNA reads TGTGCCATCAGTGAGTCCCCGGGACATGGCCCTTTGGGCAATCAGCCCCAGCATTTT.

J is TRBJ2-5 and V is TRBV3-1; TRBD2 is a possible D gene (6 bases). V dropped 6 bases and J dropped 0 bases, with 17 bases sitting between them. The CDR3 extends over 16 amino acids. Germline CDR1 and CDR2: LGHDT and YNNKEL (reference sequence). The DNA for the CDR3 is TGTGCCAGCAGTATTCTTGGCGGGATGCACCAAGAGACCCAGTACTTC. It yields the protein CASSILGGMHQETQYF.

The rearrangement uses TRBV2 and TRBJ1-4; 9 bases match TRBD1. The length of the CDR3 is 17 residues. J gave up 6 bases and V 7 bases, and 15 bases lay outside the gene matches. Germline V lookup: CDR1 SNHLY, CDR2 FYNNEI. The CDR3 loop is CASTQRTGEVIYEKLFF. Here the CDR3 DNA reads TGTGCCAGCACCCAGAGGACAGGGGAGGTCATTTATGAAAAACTGTTTTTT.

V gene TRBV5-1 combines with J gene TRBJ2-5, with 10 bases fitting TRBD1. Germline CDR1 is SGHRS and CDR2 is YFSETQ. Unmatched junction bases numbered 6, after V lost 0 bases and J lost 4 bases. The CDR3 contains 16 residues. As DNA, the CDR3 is TGCGCCAGCAGCTTGGGACAGGGGGCGATACGAGAGACCCAGTACTTC. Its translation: CASSLGQGAIRETQYF. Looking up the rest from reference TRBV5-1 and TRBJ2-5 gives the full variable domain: KAGVTQTPRYLIKTRGQQVTLSCSPISGHRSVSWYQQTPGQGLQFLFEYFSETQRNKGNFPGRFSGRQFSNSRSEMNVSTLELGDSALYLCASSLGQGAIRETQYFGPGTRLLVL.

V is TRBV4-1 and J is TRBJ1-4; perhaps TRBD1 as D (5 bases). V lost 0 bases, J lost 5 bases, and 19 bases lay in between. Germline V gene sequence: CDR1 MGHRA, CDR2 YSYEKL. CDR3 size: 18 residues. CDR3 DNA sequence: TGCGCCAGCAGCCAAGATCGTATGGGTGTAGGGGCAAATGAAAAACTGTTTTTT. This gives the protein CASSQDRMGVGANEKLFF.

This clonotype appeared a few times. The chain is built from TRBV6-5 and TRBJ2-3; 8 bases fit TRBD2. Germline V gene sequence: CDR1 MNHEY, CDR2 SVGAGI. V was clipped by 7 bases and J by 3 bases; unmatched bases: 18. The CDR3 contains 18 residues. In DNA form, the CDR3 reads TGTGCCAGCACTTCGTCAGCGGGAGAGTTATGGTTAACAGATACGCAGTATTTT. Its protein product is CASTSSAGELWLTDTQYF.

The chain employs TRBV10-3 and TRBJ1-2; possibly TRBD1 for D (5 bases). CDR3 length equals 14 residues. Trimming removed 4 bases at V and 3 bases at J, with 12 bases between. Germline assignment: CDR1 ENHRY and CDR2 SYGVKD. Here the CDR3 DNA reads TGTGCCATCAGTGGGTCCTGGGGGGACTATGGCTACACCTTC. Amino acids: CAISGSWGDYGYTF.

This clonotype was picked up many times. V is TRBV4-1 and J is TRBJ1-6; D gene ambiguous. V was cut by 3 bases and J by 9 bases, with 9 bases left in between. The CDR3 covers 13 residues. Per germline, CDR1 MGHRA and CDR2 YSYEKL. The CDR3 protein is CASSHPPTSPLHF. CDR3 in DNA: TGCGCCAGCAGCCATCCCCCAACTTCACCCCTCCACTTT.

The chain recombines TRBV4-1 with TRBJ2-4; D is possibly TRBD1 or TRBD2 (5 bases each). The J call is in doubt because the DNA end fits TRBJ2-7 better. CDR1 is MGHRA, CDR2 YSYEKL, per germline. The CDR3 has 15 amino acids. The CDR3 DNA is TGCGCCAGCAGCCCAGAGATCGGGGCAACCTACGAGCAGTACTTC. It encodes CASSPEIGATYEQYF.

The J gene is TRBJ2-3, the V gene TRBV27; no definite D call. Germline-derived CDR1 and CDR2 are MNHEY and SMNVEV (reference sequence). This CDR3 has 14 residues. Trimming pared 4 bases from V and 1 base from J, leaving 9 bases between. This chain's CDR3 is CASSSTPRTDTQYF. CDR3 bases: TGTGCCAGCAGTTCGACCCCCCGCACAGATACGCAGTATTTT.

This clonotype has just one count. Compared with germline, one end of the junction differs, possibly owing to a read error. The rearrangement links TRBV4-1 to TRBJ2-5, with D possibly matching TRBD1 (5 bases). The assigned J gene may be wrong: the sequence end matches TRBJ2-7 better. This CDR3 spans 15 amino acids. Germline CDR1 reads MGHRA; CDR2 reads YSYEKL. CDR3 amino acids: CASSQDRSRDYEQYF. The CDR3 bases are TGCGCCAGCAGTCAAGATCGTAGCAGGGACTACGAGCAGTACTTC.

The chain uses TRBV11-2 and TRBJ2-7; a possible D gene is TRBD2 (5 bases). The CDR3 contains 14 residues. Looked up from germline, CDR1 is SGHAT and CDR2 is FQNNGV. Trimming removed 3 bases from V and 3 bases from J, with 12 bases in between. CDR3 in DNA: TGTGCCAGCAGCTTCCGAGAGGGAGTCTACGAGCAGTACTTC. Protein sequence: CASSFREGVYEQYF.

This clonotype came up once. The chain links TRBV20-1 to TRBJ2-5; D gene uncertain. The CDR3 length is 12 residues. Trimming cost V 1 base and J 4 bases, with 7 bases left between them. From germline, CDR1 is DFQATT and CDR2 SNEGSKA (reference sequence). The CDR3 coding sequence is TGCAGTGCTAGAGGACCTGGAGAGACCCAGTACTTC. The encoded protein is CSARGPGETQYF.

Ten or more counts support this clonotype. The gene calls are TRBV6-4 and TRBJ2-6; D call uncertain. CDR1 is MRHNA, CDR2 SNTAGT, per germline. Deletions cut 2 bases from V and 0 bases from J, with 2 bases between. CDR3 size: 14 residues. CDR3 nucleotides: TGTGCCAGCAGTGACGACTCTGGGGCCAACGTCCTGACTTTC. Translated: CASSDDSGANVLTF.

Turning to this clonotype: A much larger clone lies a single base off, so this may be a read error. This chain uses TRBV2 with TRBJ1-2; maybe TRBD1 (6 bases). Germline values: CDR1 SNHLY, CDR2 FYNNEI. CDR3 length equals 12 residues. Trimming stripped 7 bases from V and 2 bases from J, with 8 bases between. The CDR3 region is CASMDSNYGYTF. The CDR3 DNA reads TGTGCCAGCATGGACAGCAACTATGGCTACACCTTC.

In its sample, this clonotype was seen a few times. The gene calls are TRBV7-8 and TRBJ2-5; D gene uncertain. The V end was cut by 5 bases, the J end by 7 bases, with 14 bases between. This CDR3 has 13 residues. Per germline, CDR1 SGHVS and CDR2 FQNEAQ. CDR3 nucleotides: TGTGCCAGCAGCCCCAGCCAGCTTCGGACCCAGTACTTC. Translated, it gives CASSPSQLRTQYF.